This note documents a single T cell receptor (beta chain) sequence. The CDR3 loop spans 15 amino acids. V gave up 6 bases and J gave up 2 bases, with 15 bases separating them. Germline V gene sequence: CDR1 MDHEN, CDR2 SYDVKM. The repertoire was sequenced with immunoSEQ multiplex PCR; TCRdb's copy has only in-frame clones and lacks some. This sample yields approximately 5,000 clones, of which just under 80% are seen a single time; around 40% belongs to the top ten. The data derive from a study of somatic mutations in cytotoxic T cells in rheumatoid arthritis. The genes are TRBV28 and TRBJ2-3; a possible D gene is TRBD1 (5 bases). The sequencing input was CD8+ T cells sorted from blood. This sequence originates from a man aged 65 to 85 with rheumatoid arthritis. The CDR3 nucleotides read TGTGCCAGCAGCCTTGGGGTGGGGCCCACAGATACGCAGTATTTT. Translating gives CASSLGVGPTDTQYF.